This T cell receptor (beta chain) was captured in a study of early T cells in non-severe SARS-CoV-2 infection. Background on the study: Bulk RNA from unsorted whole blood was sequenced; chains were unpaired.

This clonotype was seen only a few times. The CDR3 runs 13 residues. V lost 3 bases to trimming and J lost 3 bases; unmatched junction nucleotides: 1. CDR1 and CDR2 (germline): SGHNT, YYREEE (reference sequence). TCRdb reprocessed the 5' RACE reads with MiXCR, giving one entry per CDR3 protein. This table holds about 52,000 distinct CDR3 sequences, 8% to 13% found once. Sequenced material: whole blood. J is TRBJ2-5 and V is TRBV5-4, with TRBD1 identical over 8 bases. This receptor was obtained from an adult who was a healthcare worker with PCR-confirmed SARS-CoV-2 infection or an uninfected control (not recorded which). The CDR3: CASSSDREETQYF. The DNA of the CDR3 is TGTGCCAGCAGCTCGGACAGGGAAGAGACCCAGTACTTC.